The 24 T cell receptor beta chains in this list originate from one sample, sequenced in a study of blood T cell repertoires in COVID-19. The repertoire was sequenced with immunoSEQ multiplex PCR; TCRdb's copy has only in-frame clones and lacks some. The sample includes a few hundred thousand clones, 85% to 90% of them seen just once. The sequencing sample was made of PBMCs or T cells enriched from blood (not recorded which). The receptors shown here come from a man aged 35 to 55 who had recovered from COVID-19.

This CDR3 reads CASSIRDTQYF. The CDR3 DNA reads TGTGCCAGTAGTATCAGGGATACGCAGTATTTT. V usage is TRBV19 and J usage is TRBJ2-3; no definite D call. The CDR3 length is 11 residues. Per germline, CDR1 LNHDA and CDR2 SQIVND (reference sequence). With 3 bases removed from V and 6 bases from J, the gap between germline ends came to 4 bases.

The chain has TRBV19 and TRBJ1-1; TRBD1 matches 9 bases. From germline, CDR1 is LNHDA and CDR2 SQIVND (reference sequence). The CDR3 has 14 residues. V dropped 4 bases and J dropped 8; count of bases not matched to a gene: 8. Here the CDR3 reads CASSKGQGRGEAFF. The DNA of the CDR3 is TGTGCCAGTAGTAAAGGACAGGGGAGGGGAGAAGCTTTCTTT. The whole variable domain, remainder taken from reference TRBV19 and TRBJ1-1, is DGGITQSPKYLFRKEGQNVTLSCEQNLNHDAMYWYRQDPGQGLRLIYYSQIVNDFQKGDIAEGYSVSREKKESFPLTVTSAQKNPTAFYLCASSKGQGRGEAFFGQGTRLTVV.

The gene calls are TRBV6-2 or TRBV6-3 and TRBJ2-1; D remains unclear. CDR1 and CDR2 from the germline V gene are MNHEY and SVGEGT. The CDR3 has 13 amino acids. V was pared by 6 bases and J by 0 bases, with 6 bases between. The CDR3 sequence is CASSLSSYNEQFF. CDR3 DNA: TGTGCCAGCAGCCTGAGCTCCTACAATGAGCAGTTCTTC.

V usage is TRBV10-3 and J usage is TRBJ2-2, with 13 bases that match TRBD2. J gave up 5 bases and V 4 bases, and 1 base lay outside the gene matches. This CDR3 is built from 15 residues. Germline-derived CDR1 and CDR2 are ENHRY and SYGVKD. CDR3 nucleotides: TGTGCCATCAGTGGGGGACTAGCGGGGACCGGGGAGCTGTTTTTT. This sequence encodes CAISGGLAGTGELFF.

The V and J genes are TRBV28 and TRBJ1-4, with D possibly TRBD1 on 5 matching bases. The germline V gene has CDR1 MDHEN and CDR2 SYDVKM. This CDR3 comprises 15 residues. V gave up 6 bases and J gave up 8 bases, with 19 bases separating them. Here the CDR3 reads CASSHGSTQGEKLFF. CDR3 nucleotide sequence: TGTGCCAGCAGCCACGGCTCCACCCAGGGCGAAAAACTGTTTTTT.

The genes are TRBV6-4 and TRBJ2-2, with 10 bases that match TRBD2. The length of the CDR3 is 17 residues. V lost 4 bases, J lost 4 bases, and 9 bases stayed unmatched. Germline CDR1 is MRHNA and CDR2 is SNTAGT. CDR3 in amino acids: CASSGLAGGSVTGELFF. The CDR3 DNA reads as TGTGCCAGCAGTGGATTAGCGGGAGGTTCCGTCACCGGGGAGCTGTTTTTT.

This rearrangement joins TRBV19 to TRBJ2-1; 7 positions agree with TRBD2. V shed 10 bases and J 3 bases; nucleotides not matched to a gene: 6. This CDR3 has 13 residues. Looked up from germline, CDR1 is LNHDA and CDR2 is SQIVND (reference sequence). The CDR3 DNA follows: TGTGCCACCGGTGGACTAGTCTACAATGAGCAGTTCTTC. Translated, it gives CATGGLVYNEQFF.

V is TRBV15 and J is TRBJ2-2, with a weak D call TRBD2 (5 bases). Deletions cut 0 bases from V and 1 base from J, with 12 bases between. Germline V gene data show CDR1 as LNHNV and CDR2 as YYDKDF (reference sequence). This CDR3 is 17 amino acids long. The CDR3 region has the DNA TGTGCCACCAGCAGAGATATCCAGCGGCTGAACACCGGGGAGCTGTTTTTT. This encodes CATSRDIQRLNTGELFF.

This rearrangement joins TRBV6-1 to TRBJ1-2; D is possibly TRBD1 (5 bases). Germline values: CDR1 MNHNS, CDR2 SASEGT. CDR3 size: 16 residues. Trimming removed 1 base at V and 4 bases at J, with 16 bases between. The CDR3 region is CASSEVGVRGSYGYTF. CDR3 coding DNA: TGTGCCAGCAGTGAAGTGGGAGTTCGGGGGAGCTATGGCTACACCTTC.

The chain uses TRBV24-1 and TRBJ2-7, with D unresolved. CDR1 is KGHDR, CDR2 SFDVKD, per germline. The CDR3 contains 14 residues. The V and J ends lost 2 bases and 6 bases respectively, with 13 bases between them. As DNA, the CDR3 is TGTGCCACCAGTGATTACGACGGAAGAGGCGAGCAGTACTTC. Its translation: CATSDYDGRGEQYF.

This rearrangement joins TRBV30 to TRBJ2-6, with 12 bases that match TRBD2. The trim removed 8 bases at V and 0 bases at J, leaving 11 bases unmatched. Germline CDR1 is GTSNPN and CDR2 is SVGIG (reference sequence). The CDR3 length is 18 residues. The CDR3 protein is CAALGLAGPSSGANVLTF. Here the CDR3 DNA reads TGTGCCGCCTTGGGACTAGCGGGCCCAAGCTCTGGGGCCAACGTCCTGACTTTC.

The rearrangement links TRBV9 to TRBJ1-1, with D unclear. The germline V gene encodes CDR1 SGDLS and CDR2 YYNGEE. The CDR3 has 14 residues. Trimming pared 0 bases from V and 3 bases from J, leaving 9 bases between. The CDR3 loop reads CASSVVGRDTEAFF. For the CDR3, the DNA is TGTGCCAGCAGCGTAGTGGGGAGGGACACTGAAGCTTTCTTT. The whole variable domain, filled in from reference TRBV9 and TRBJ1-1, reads DSGVTQTPKHLITATGQRVTLRCSPRSGDLSVYWYQQSLDQGLQFLIQYYNGEERAKGNILERFSAQQFPDLHSELNLSSLELGDSALYFCASSVVGRDTEAFFGQGTRLTVV.

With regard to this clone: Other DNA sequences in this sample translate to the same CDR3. The CDR3 sequence: CAISPRDTQYF. The CDR3 DNA sequence: TGTGCCATCAGCCCTCGGGATACGCAGTATTTT. The chain has TRBV10-3 and TRBJ2-3; D gene uncertain. V was trimmed by 6 bases and J by 6 bases, leaving 7 bases between them. CDR1 and CDR2 (germline): ENHRY, SYGVKD. This CDR3 is built from 11 residues.

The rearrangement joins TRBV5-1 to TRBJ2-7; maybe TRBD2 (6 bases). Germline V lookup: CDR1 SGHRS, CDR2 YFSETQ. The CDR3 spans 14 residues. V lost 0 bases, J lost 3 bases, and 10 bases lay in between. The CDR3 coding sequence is TGCGCCAGCAGCTTGGAAGGGGACTTCTACGAGCAGTACTTC. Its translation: CASSLEGDFYEQYF.

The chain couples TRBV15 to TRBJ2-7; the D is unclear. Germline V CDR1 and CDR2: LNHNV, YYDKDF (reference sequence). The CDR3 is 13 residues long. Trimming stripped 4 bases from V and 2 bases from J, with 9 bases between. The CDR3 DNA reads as TGTGCCACCAGCACGACTGAAACCTACGAGCAGTACTTC. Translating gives CATSTTETYEQYF.

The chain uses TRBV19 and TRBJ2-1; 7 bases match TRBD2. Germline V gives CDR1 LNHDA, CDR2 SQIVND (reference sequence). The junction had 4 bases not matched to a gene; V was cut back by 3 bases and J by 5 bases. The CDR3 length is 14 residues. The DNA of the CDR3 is TGTGCCAGTAGTATCCCGACTAGCCACAATGAGCAGTTCTTC. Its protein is CASSIPTSHNEQFF.

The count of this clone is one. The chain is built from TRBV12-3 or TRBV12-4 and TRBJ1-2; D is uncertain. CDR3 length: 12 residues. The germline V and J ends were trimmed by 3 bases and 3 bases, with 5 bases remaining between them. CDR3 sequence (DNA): TGTGCCAGCAGTTTTTGGCACTATGGCTACACCTTC. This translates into CASSFWHYGYTF.

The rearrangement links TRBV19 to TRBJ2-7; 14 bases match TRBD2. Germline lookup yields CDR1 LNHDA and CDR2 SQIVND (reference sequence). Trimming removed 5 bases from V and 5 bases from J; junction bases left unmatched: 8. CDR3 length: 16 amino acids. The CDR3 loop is CASSATSGGADHEQYF. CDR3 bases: TGTGCCAGTAGTGCGACTAGCGGGGGGGCCGATCACGAGCAGTACTTC.

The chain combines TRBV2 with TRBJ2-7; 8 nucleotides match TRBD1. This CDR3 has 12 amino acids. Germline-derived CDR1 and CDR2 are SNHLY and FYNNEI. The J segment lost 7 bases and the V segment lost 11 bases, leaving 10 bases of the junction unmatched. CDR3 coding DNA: TGTGCCTACAAGGACAGGGCGGGAGAGCAGTACTTC. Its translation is CAYKDRAGEQYF.

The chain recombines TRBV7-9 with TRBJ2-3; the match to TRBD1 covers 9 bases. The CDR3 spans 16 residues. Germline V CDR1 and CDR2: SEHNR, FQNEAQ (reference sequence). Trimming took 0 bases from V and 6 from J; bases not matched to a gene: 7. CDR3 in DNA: TGTGCCAGCAGCTTAGCTGGGGACAGGGTCAGGGATACGCAGTATTTT. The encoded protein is CASSLAGDRVRDTQYF. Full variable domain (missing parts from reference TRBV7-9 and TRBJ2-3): DTGVSQNPRHKITKRGQNVTFRCDPISEHNRLYWYRQTLGQGPEFLTYFQNEAQLEKSRLLSDRFSAERPKGSFSTLEIQRTEQGDSAMYLCASSLAGDRVRDTQYFGPGTRLTVL.

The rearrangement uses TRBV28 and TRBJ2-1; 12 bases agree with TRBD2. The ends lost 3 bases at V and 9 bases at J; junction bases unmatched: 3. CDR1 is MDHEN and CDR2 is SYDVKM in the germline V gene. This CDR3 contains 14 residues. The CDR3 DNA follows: TGTGCCAGCAGTTTGGAACTAGCGGGAGGTGAGCAGTTCTTC. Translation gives CASSLELAGGEQFF.

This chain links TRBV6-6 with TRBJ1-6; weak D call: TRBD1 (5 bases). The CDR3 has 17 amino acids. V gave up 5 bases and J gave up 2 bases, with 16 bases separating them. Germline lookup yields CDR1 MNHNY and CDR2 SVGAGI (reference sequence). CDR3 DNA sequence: TGTGCCAGCAGTCCAAGACAGTTCCGAACCTATAATTCACCCCTCCACTTT. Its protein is CASSPRQFRTYNSPLHF.

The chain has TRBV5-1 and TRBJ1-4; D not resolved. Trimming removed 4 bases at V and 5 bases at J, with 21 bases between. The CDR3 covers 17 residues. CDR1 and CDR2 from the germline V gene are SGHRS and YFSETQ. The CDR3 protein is CASSPGSSPGGNEKLFF. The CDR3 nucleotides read TGCGCCAGCAGCCCCGGGTCATCCCCTGGTGGAAATGAAAAACTGTTTTTT.

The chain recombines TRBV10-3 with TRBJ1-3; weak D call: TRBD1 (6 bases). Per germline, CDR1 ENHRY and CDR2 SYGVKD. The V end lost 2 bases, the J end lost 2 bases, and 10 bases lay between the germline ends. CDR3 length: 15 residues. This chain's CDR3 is CAISERQAPGNTIYF. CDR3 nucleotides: TGTGCCATCAGTGAGCGACAGGCTCCTGGAAACACCATATATTTT.